Included here is one TCR beta chain sequence, with context. The entry originates in a study of blood T cell repertoires in COVID-19. CDR1 is LNHNV, CDR2 YYDKDF, per germline (reference sequence). V was cut by 3 bases and J by 0 bases, with 8 bases left in between. This CDR3 contains 15 residues. The protocol was immunoSEQ multiplex PCR, while the TCRdb copy is restricted to in-frame clones and leaves out a portion. The repertoire holds under 150,000 clones, with roughly 90% as singletons. The chain links TRBV15 to TRBJ2-2; D possibly corresponds to TRBD2 (6 bases). The sample consisted of peripheral blood. The clonotype was recovered from a man in his fifties with active or convalescent COVID-19. CDR3 in amino acids: CATSREGSNTGELFF. DNA of the CDR3: TGTGCCACCAGCAGGGAGGGGTCGAACACCGGGGAGCTGTTTTTT.